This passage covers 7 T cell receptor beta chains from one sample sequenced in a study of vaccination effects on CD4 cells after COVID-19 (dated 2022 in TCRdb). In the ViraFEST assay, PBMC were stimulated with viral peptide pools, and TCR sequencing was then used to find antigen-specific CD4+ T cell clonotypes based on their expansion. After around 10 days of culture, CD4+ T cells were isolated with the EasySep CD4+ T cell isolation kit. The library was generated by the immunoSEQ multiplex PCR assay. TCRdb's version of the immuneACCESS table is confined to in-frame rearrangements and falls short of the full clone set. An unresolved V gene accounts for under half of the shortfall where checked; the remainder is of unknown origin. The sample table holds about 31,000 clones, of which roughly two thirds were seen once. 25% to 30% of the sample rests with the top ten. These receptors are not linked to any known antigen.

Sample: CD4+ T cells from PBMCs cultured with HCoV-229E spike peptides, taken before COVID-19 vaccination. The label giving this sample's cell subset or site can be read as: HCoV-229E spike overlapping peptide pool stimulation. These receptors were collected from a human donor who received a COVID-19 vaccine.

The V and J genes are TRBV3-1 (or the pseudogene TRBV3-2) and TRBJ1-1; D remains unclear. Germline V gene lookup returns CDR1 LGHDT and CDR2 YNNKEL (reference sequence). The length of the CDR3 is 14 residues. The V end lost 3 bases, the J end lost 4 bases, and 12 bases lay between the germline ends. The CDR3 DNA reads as TGTGCCAGCAGCCACGGTGATGAACGCACTGAAGCTTTCTTT. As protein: CASSHGDERTEAFF.

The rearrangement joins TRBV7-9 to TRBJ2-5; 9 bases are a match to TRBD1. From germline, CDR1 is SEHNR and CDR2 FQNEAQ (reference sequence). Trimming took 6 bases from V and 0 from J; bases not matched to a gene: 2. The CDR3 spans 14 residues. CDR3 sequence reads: CASRGTGNQETQYF. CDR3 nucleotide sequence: TGTGCCAGCAGGGGGACAGGGAACCAAGAGACCCAGTACTTC.

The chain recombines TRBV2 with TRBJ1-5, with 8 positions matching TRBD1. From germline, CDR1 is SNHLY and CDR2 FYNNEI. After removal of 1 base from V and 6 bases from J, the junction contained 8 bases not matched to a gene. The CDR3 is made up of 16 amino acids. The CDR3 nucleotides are TGTGCCAGCAGTGAAGGCCTAGGGACAGGAACTCAGCCCCAGCATTTT. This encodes CASSEGLGTGTQPQHF.

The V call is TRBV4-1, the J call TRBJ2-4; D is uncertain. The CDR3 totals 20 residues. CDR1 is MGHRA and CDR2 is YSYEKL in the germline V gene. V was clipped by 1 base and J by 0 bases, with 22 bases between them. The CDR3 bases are TGCGCCAGCAGCCAAGTTTTGTTCGAAGTGAGGAAGATAGCCAAAAACATTCAGTACTTC. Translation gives CASSQVLFEVRKIAKNIQYF.

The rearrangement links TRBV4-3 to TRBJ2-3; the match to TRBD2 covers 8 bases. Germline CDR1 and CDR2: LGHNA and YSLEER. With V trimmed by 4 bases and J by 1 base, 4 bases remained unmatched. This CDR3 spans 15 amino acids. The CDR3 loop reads CASSRGLGRTDTQYF. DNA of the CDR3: TGCGCCAGCAGCCGGGGACTAGGTCGCACAGATACGCAGTATTTT.

The CDR3 loop is CASPRQVTGELFF. Written as DNA, the CDR3 is TGTGCCAGCCCACGACAGGTTACCGGGGAGCTGTTTTTT. The genes are TRBV5-8 and TRBJ2-2; tentatively, D is TRBD1 (6 bases). The CDR3 runs to 13 residues. Germline-derived CDR1 and CDR2 are SGHTS and YDEGEE. V dropped 7 bases and J dropped 5 bases, with 12 bases sitting between them.

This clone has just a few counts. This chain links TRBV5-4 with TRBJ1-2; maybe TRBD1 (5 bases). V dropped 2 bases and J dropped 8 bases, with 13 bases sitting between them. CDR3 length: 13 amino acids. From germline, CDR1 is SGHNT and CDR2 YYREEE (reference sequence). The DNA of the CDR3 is TGTGCCAGCAGCTTCGGGGCATCGAACGGCTACACCTTC. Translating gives CASSFGASNGYTF.